A single sample gave rise to the 28 T cell receptor beta chains below, sequenced in a study of T-cell memory formation after mild COVID-19. One entry per CDR3 protein, called by TCRdb with MiXCR from the 5' RACE reads. Of roughly 160,000 distinct CDR3 sequences listed, under 15% were seen once; the top ten hold about 3.3%. Sample: PBMCs or a T cell subset sorted from them (not recorded which). The receptors shown here come from a man aged 18 to 35 who had mild COVID-19 (a few samples of this study predate the infection). Cell type and time point are not known.

This clonotype was recorded a few times. The chain couples TRBV7-2 to TRBJ2-2, with a weak D call TRBD1 (5 bases). Trimming cost V 4 bases and J 3 bases, with 9 bases left between them. Germline V CDR1 and CDR2: SGHTA, FQGNSA. The CDR3 has 14 residues. The CDR3 coding sequence is TGTGCCAGCAGCTCAACAGGTCACACCGGGGAGCTGTTTTTT. Translated: CASSSTGHTGELFF.

This clonotype has just a few counts. The gene calls are TRBV12-3 or TRBV12-4 and TRBJ1-1, with a possible D match to TRBD1 (6 bases). The CDR3 runs 11 residues. V was shortened by 6 bases and J by 11 bases, with 13 bases between the two germline ends. The DNA for the CDR3 is TGTGCCAGCAGCCCCGGGGGGGCGGCTTTCTTT. Translating it yields CASSPGGAAFF.

This clonotype was counted many times. This chain links TRBV11-2 with TRBJ2-5, with D possibly being TRBD2 (5 bases). Germline loops: CDR1 SGHAT, CDR2 FQNNGV. V lost 4 bases and J 5 bases, leaving 14 bases between the germline ends. The CDR3 length is 14 residues. The CDR3 spells CASSSRRIAETQYF. In nucleotides, the CDR3 is TGTGCCAGCAGCTCCCGAAGGATAGCGGAGACCCAGTACTTC.

There are many counts of this clonotype. The gene calls are TRBV5-1 and TRBJ2-5, with TRBD2 matching over 7 bases. There are 14 residues in the CDR3. The germline V gene has CDR1 SGHRS and CDR2 YFSETQ. With V trimmed by 0 bases and J by 3 bases, 2 bases remained unmatched. CDR3 protein: CASSLVAGEETQYF. In DNA, the CDR3 is TGCGCCAGCAGCTTGGTTGCGGGGGAAGAGACCCAGTACTTC.

This clonotype occurred a few times. The CDR3 nucleotides are TGCAGCGTTGAAGGGGGGGACTCTCCCCACGAGCAGTACTTC. Its protein is CSVEGGDSPHEQYF. The rearrangement links TRBV29-1 to TRBJ2-7; D might be TRBD2 (6 bases). The CDR3 runs 14 residues. CDR1 SQVTM and CDR2 ANQGSEA come from the germline V gene. The V end lost 1 base, the J end lost 5 bases, and 15 bases lay between the germline ends.

This clonotype was detected a few times. The chain is built from TRBV7-9 and TRBJ1-2; TRBD1 might be the D (6 bases). V was pared by 5 bases and J by 0 bases, with 13 bases between. The CDR3 has 15 amino acids. Germline values: CDR1 SEHNR, CDR2 FQNEAQ (reference sequence). The CDR3 bases are TGTGCCAGCAGCGCCCAGGGGATAGCTAACTATGGCTACACCTTC. Amino acids: CASSAQGIANYGYTF.

In its sample, this clonotype was seen a few times. V is TRBV6-5 and J is TRBJ1-6; no reliable D call. The germline V gene encodes CDR1 MNHEY and CDR2 SVGAGI. V was cut by 6 bases and J by 6 bases, with 9 bases left in between. There are 13 residues in the CDR3. The CDR3 protein is CASRSDGNSPLHF. CDR3 nucleotide sequence: TGTGCCAGCAGATCGGACGGTAATTCACCCCTCCACTTT.

V is TRBV18 and J is TRBJ2-7; a possible D gene is TRBD2 (7 bases). Trimming shortened V by 5 bases and J by 6 bases, and 23 bases separated the two germline ends. This CDR3 contains 16 residues. CDR1 is KGHSH and CDR2 is LQKENI in the germline V gene. The CDR3 bases are TGTGCCAGCTCATCTCCCGGAACGGGGGGCAAGATCGAGCAGTACTTC. It yields the protein CASSSPGTGGKIEQYF.

This chain uses TRBV7-9 with TRBJ1-6; D is unresolved. Germline values: CDR1 SEHNR, CDR2 FQNEAQ (reference sequence). CDR3 length: 14 amino acids. Trimming removed 1 base at V and 13 bases at J, with 14 bases between. In DNA form, the CDR3 reads TGTGCCAGCAGCTTAGAAGACGGTCGTATGCCCCTCCACTTT. It specifies CASSLEDGRMPLHF.

This chain links TRBV5-1 with TRBJ2-7; D gene uncertain. The germline V and J ends were trimmed by 0 bases and 0 bases, with 4 bases remaining between them. This CDR3 is 13 amino acids long. Germline V CDR1 and CDR2: SGHRS, YFSETQ. CDR3 DNA sequence: TGCGCCAGCAGCTTGGGATACTCCTACGAGCAGTACTTC. It is translated as CASSLGYSYEQYF.

This clonotype turned up a few times. The chain employs TRBV10-3 and TRBJ2-1; TRBD1 is a possible D gene (5 bases). Germline CDR1 reads ENHRY; CDR2 reads SYGVKD. V shed 0 bases and J shed 8 bases, with 14 bases lying between them. The CDR3 is 15 amino acids. This CDR3 is CAISESPQGWDEQFF. CDR3 DNA sequence: TGTGCCATCAGTGAGTCTCCCCAGGGCTGGGATGAGCAGTTCTTC.

The chain uses TRBV4-3 and TRBJ1-1; D not resolved. CDR1 and CDR2 from the germline V gene are LGHNA and YSLEER. This CDR3 spans 14 amino acids. Trimming stripped 2 bases from V and 5 bases from J, with 12 bases between. CDR3 region: CASSQLGFGTEAFF. In DNA, the CDR3 is TGCGCCAGCAGCCAATTGGGTTTTGGGACTGAAGCTTTCTTT.

This clonotype was recorded many times. This rearrangement joins TRBV5-1 to TRBJ2-2, with D unresolved. This CDR3 spans 14 amino acids. The V gene's germline CDR1 is SGHRS and CDR2 YFSETQ. Trimming cost V 4 bases and J 2 bases, with 9 bases left between them. The CDR3 sequence: CASSPDQNTGELFF. The CDR3 DNA reads TGCGCCAGCAGCCCGGACCAAAACACCGGGGAGCTGTTTTTT.

The sample holds a few counts of this clonotype. The chain links TRBV6-2 or TRBV6-3 to TRBJ2-5; 12 bases are shared with TRBD2. Germline trimming cut 6 bases from V and 4 bases from J; bases unmatched to any gene: 15. The CDR3 sequence is 18 residues long. The germline gives CDR1 MNHEY, CDR2 SVGEGT. Written as DNA, the CDR3 is TGTGCCAGCAGCGATACCGGAGGCCTAGCGGGGGGGCGAGAGACCCAGTACTTC. As protein: CASSDTGGLAGGRETQYF.

This clonotype was counted only a few times. The chain combines TRBV20-1 with TRBJ1-5, with D possibly matching TRBD1 (6 bases). Per germline, CDR1 DFQATT and CDR2 SNEGSKA (reference sequence). The CDR3 is 10 residues long. V lost 7 bases, J lost 8 bases, and 9 bases lay in between. The CDR3 nucleotides are TGCAGTGTTAAGGGGGAGCCCCAGCATTTT. Amino acids: CSVKGEPQHF.

V and J are TRBV20-1 and TRBJ2-1, with D unclear. V shed 6 bases and J shed 5 bases, with 14 bases lying between them. The length of the CDR3 is 13 residues. The germline V gene encodes CDR1 DFQATT and CDR2 SNEGSKA (reference sequence). In DNA, the CDR3 is TGCAGTGCCCCGCCGGGCCCGCACAATGAGCAGTTCTTC. This encodes CSAPPGPHNEQFF.

This chain connects TRBV5-1 to TRBJ2-1; 10 bases fit TRBD1. The germline CDR1 and CDR2 sequences are SGHRS and YFSETQ. V trimming: 4 bases; J trimming: 7 bases; junction bases outside the gene matches: 8. The CDR3 is 15 residues long. The CDR3 is CASSPGTGDGNEQFF. The CDR3 nucleotides read TGCGCCAGCAGCCCCGGGACAGGGGACGGGAATGAGCAGTTCTTC.

The chain joins TRBV5-1 to TRBJ2-3; tentatively, D is TRBD1 (6 bases). The CDR3 contains 16 residues. Germline-derived CDR1 and CDR2 are SGHRS and YFSETQ. The V gene lost 4 bases and the J gene lost 0 bases, with 15 bases spanning the gap. CDR3 coding DNA: TGCGCCAGCAGCCCCGGACAGTCGCTTAGCACAGATACGCAGTATTTT. Protein: CASSPGQSLSTDTQYF.

This clonotype appeared a few times. The chain links TRBV20-1 to TRBJ2-1; 7 nucleotides align to TRBD1. Germline assignment: CDR1 DFQATT and CDR2 SNEGSKA (reference sequence). The CDR3 has 15 residues. Unmatched junction bases numbered 8, after V lost 0 bases and J lost 6 bases. The CDR3 nucleotides are TGCAGTGCTAGAGATCCGGGACAGAACAGCAATGAGCAGTTCTTC. Protein sequence: CSARDPGQNSNEQFF.

The chain carries TRBV15 and TRBJ2-2; TRBD2 matches 9 bases. The V gene end was trimmed by 0 bases and the J gene end by 7 bases; junction bases not matched to a gene: 15. Germline CDR1 is LNHNV and CDR2 is YYDKDF (reference sequence). The CDR3 consists of 19 residues. The CDR3 protein is CATSREELIAGESVGELFF. The DNA for the CDR3 is TGTGCCACCAGCAGAGAGGAGTTGATAGCGGGGGAATCCGTCGGGGAGCTGTTTTTT.

This sequence joins TRBV5-1 and TRBJ2-2, with D hard to call. Germline-derived CDR1 and CDR2 are SGHRS and YFSETQ. The CDR3 runs 13 residues. The germline V and J ends were trimmed by 4 bases and 5 bases, with 9 bases remaining between them. As DNA, the CDR3 is TGCGCCAGCAGCGATCAGGTTACCGGGGAGCTGTTTTTT. Encoded protein: CASSDQVTGELFF.

The chain combines TRBV12-3 or TRBV12-4 with TRBJ2-5; D unclear. Trimming left V 7 bases short and J 5 bases short, with 8 bases between. CDR3 size: 11 residues. This chain's CDR3 is CASTSRETQYF. Written as DNA, the CDR3 is TGTGCCAGCACCTCCCGGGAGACCCAGTACTTC.

This clonotype was observed a few times. The chain is built from TRBV6-6 and TRBJ1-2; 9 nucleotides align to TRBD1. The V gene's germline CDR1 is MNHNY and CDR2 SVGAGI (reference sequence). The ends lost 2 bases at V and 4 bases at J; junction bases unmatched: 5. This CDR3 region has 15 residues. CDR3 loop: CASSYPTGGIYGYTF. The CDR3 DNA reads as TGTGCCAGCAGTTACCCGACAGGGGGGATCTATGGCTACACCTTC.

J is TRBJ2-7 and V is TRBV6-2 or TRBV6-3; possibly TRBD1 for D (5 bases). Per the germline V gene, CDR1 is MNHEY and CDR2 is SVGEGT. V was cut by 5 bases and J by 4 bases, with 12 bases left in between. CDR3 length equals 13 residues. The CDR3 bases are TGTGCCAGCAGTAGGGGAACAGGTTACGAGCAGTACGTC. It translates to CASSRGTGYEQYV.

In its sample, this clonotype was seen a few times. The gene calls are TRBV7-6 and TRBJ2-7; D is perhaps TRBD1 or TRBD2 (5 bases each). Germline CDR1 is SGHVS and CDR2 is FNYEAQ. The V end was cut by 8 bases, the J end by 3 bases, with 11 bases between. The CDR3 contains 12 residues. This CDR3 is CASGRDGYEQYF. In DNA form, the CDR3 reads TGTGCCAGCGGCAGGGACGGCTACGAGCAGTACTTC.

This clonotype has more than one count but fewer than ten. The chain links TRBV4-2 to TRBJ1-1, with a weak D call TRBD1 (6 bases). CDR3 length: 13 residues. The V end was cut by 0 bases, the J end by 6 bases, with 8 bases between. Germline V lookup: CDR1 LGHNA, CDR2 YNFKEQ. The DNA of the CDR3 is TGTGCCAGCAGCCAAGAAGGGGGTGCTGAAGCTTTCTTT. Translating it yields CASSQEGGAEAFF.

The chain couples TRBV7-6 to TRBJ2-1; 9 nucleotides match TRBD2. The CDR3 covers 14 residues. CDR1 and CDR2 from the germline V gene are SGHVS and FNYEAQ. The J segment lost 6 bases and the V segment lost 6 bases, leaving 6 bases of the junction unmatched. This CDR3 reads CASSFSGGPNEQFF. Here the CDR3 DNA reads TGTGCCAGCAGTTTCAGCGGGGGGCCCAATGAGCAGTTCTTC.

The chain employs TRBV7-8 and TRBJ2-7; possibly TRBD1 or TRBD2 for D (5 bases each). Germline values: CDR1 SGHVS, CDR2 FQNEAQ. V lost 6 bases and J lost 1, with 13 bases in between. The CDR3 consists of 14 residues. CDR3 region: CASRGDAGSYEQYF. In nucleotides, the CDR3 is TGTGCCAGCAGAGGGGACGCGGGTTCCTACGAGCAGTACTTC.